The rows below give T cell receptor beta chains drawn from one sample of a study of blood T cell repertoires in COVID-19. The protocol was immunoSEQ multiplex PCR, while the TCRdb copy is restricted to in-frame clones and leaves out a portion. Counted here are 490,000 or so clones, 88% occurring once; the ten biggest clones make up approximately 8%. The specimen sequenced was PBMCs or T cells enriched from blood (not recorded which). These receptors came from a woman aged 60 to 75 who had recovered from COVID-19. Each CDR3 is given with its conserved first and last residue.

V gene: TRBV24-1
J gene: TRBJ2-3
CDR3 protein: CATSETGQITDTQYF

V gene: TRBV27
J gene: TRBJ1-2
CDR3 protein: CASSLDSFYGYTF

V gene: TRBV5-1
J gene: TRBJ1-2
CDR3 protein: CASSSPAGGHGYTF

V gene: TRBV6-4
J gene: TRBJ1-2
CDR3 protein: CASSDSLRGRYTF

V gene: TRBV18
J gene: TRBJ1-1
CDR3 protein: CASSLVPFQGAPGDTEAFF

V gene: TRBV6-5
J gene: TRBJ2-4
CDR3 protein: CASRGTLAKNIQYF

V gene: TRBV18
J gene: TRBJ1-1
CDR3 protein: CASSPDRGNTEAFF

V gene: TRBV27
J gene: TRBJ1-1
CDR3 protein: CASGLGGGNTEAFF

V gene: TRBV27
J gene: TRBJ2-1
CDR3 protein: CASSIRSGTSGSNEQFF

V gene: TRBV5-1
J gene: TRBJ1-6
CDR3 protein: CASSLGDSYNSPLHF

V gene: TRBV5-1
J gene: TRBJ1-1
CDR3 protein: CASSAQGYTEAFF

V gene: TRBV5-1
J gene: TRBJ2-3
CDR3 protein: CASSLVSGPDTQYF

V gene: TRBV5-1
J gene: TRBJ1-2
CDR3 protein: CASSLGSTGAINYGYTF

V gene: TRBV6-5
J gene: TRBJ2-4
CDR3 protein: CASSRQGAAKNIQYF

V gene: TRBV25-1
J gene: TRBJ2-1
CDR3 protein: CASSDLQGSDNEQFF

V gene: TRBV27
J gene: TRBJ2-2
CDR3 protein: CASSLPLSGELFF

V gene: TRBV5-1
J gene: TRBJ2-5
CDR3 protein: CASSLTSQAGGNQETQYF

V gene: TRBV5-1
J gene: TRBJ2-1
CDR3 protein: CASSSRTGVGNEQFF

V gene: TRBV30
J gene: TRBJ1-3
CDR3 protein: CAWSGLHSGNTIYF

V gene: TRBV11-3
J gene: TRBJ1-1
CDR3 protein: CASSLGRGNTEAFF

V gene: TRBV2
J gene: TRBJ2-5
CDR3 protein: CASSLDREETQYF

V gene: TRBV9
J gene: TRBJ2-1
CDR3 protein: CASSVGAGGRDYNEQFF

V gene: TRBV5-1
J gene: TRBJ2-7
CDR3 protein: CASSPTGSSEQYF

V gene: TRBV12-5
J gene: TRBJ2-7
CDR3 protein: CASGLVQSAGGAGNYEQYF

V gene: TRBV6-5
J gene: TRBJ2-7
CDR3 protein: CASKPDRGFSYEQYF

V gene: TRBV19
J gene: TRBJ1-1
CDR3 protein: CASTTNPTGAEAFF

V gene: TRBV19
J gene: TRBJ2-1
CDR3 protein: CASSMRGQGEQFF

V gene: TRBV5-6
J gene: TRBJ2-4
CDR3 protein: CASSWYSGGAKNIQYF

V gene: TRBV7-2
J gene: TRBJ1-3
CDR3 protein: CASSPQELSGNTIYF

V gene: TRBV5-1
J gene: TRBJ2-2
CDR3 protein: CASSLAGSNTGELFF

V gene: TRBV5-8
J gene: TRBJ1-6
CDR3 protein: CASSLGQQGYSPLHF

V gene: TRBV7-9
J gene: TRBJ2-7
CDR3 protein: CASSSSGTVNEQYF

V gene: TRBV2
J gene: TRBJ1-4
CDR3 protein: CASRTGATNEKLFF

V gene: TRBV9
J gene: TRBJ2-2
CDR3 protein: CASSVGGRNTGELFF

V gene: TRBV5-6
J gene: TRBJ1-5
CDR3 protein: CASSLRGINQPQHF

V gene: TRBV6-5
J gene: TRBJ2-5
CDR3 protein: CASSLTGGIRETQYF

V gene: TRBV27
J gene: TRBJ2-3
CDR3 protein: CASSPGGVQDTQYF

V gene: TRBV3-1/TRBV3-2
J gene: TRBJ1-1
CDR3 protein: CASSQDRAGRKAFF

V gene: TRBV3-1/TRBV3-2
J gene: TRBJ1-6
CDR3 protein: CASSHIQSSYNSPLHF

V gene: TRBV5-6
J gene: TRBJ1-5
CDR3 protein: CASLRSRDRGLEDQPQHF

V gene: TRBV7-9
J gene: TRBJ1-6
CDR3 protein: CASSLDRGVGGQNNSPLHF